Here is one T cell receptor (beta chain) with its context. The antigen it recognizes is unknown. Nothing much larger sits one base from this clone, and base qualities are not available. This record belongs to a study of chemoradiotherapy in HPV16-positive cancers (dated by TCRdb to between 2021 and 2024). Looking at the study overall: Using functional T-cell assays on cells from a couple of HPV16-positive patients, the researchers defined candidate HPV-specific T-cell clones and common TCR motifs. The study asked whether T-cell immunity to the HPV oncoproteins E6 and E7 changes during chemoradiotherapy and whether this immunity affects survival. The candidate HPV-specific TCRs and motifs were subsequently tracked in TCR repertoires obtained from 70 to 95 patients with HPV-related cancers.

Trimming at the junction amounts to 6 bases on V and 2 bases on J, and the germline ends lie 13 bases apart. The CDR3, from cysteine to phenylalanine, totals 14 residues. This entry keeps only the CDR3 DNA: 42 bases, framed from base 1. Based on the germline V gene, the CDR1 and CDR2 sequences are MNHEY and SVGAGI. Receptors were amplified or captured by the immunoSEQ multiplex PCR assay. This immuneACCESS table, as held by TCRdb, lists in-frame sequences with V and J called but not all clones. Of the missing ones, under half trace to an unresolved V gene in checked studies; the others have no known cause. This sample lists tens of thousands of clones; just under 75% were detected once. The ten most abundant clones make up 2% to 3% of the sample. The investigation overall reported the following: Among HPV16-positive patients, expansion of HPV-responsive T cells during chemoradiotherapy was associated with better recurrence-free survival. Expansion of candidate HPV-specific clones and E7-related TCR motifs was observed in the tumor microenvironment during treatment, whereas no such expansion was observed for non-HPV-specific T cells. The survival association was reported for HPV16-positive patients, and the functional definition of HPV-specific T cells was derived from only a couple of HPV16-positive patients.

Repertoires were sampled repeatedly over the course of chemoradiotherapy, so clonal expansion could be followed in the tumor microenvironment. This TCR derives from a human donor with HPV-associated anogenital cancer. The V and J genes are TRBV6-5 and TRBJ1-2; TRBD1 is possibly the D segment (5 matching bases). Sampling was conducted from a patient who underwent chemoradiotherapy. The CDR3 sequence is CASRRGGNNYGYTF. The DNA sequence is TGTGCCAGCAGGAGGGGAGGGAACAACTATGGCTACACCTTC.